A single sample is the source of the 20 T cell receptor beta chains below, sequenced in a study of STAT5B mutations in CD4+ large granular lymphocyte leukemia. The assay was immunoSEQ multiplex PCR, and TCRdb's table has in-frame clones only and misses some. The sample yields under 35,000 clones, 68% seen once. Input material: CD4+ T cells from blood buffy coats. These receptor sequences come from a human donor in good health.

V and J are TRBV18 and TRBJ1-3; D uncertain. The germline gives CDR1 KGHSH, CDR2 LQKENI. V lost 4 bases and J 2 bases, leaving 9 bases between the germline ends. The CDR3 has 14 amino acids. CDR3 in DNA: TGTGCCAGCTCACTCGCTGAGGCTGGAAACACCATATATTTT. Translation gives CASSLAEAGNTIYF.

The V gene is TRBV14, the J gene TRBJ2-5; D call uncertain. The CDR3 loop spans 13 amino acids. CDR1 and CDR2 from the germline V gene are SGHDN and FVKESK. V lost 4 bases and J lost 9, with 15 bases in between. The CDR3 sequence: CASSRPPLDAQYF. Written as DNA, the CDR3 is TGTGCCAGCAGCCGTCCACCATTAGATGCCCAGTACTTC. Based on the CDR3 plus reference TRBV14 and TRBJ2-5, the full variable domain is EAGVTQFPSHSVIEKGQTVTLRCDPISGHDNLYWYRRVMGKEIKFLLHFVKESKQDESGMPNNRFLAERTGGTYSTLKVQPAELEDSGVYFCASSRPPLDAQYFGPGTRLLVL.

This chain links TRBV6-5 with TRBJ2-3, with 7 bases matching TRBD2. CDR1 MNHEY and CDR2 SVGAGI come from the germline V gene. V dropped 5 bases and J dropped 6; count of bases not matched to a gene: 5. The CDR3 runs to 13 residues. The CDR3 region is CASSTPGGDTQYF. The CDR3 region has the DNA TGTGCCAGCAGTACACCGGGAGGTGATACGCAGTATTTT.

In this sample, this clone turned up a few times. The gene calls are TRBV2 and TRBJ2-7; 9 bases fit TRBD1. Germline-derived CDR1 and CDR2 are SNHLY and FYNNEI. The CDR3 extends over 14 amino acids. Trimming took 7 bases from V and 3 from J; bases not matched to a gene: 7. CDR3 in DNA: TGTGCCAGCAAAGGGACAGGGTTCCTCTACGAGCAGTACTTC. Encoded protein: CASKGTGFLYEQYF. The whole variable domain, remainder taken from reference TRBV2 and TRBJ2-7, is EPEVTQTPSHQVTQMGQEVILRCVPISNHLYFYWYRQILGQKVEFLVSFYNNEISEKSEIFDDQFSVERPDGSNFTLKIRSTKLEDSAMYFCASKGTGFLYEQYFGPGTRLTVT.

This chain uses TRBV19 with TRBJ1-1; D unclear. Germline loops: CDR1 LNHDA, CDR2 SQIVND (reference sequence). The CDR3 runs 13 residues. With 10 bases removed from V and 3 bases from J, the gap between germline ends came to 15 bases. The CDR3 coding sequence is TGTGCCACTCTGCCCAATTTACACACTGAAGCTTTCTTT. It yields the protein CATLPNLHTEAFF.

In its sample, this clone was seen once. The chain has TRBV10-3 and TRBJ2-7; D is possibly TRBD1 or TRBD2 (5 bases each). V gave up 4 bases and J gave up 2 bases, with 9 bases separating them. CDR1 is ENHRY, CDR2 SYGVKD, per germline. The CDR3 covers 13 residues. CDR3 in DNA: TGTGCCATCAGTGTTGGGGGAGCCTACGAGCAGTACTTC. It yields the protein CAISVGGAYEQYF.

This chain links TRBV5-1 with TRBJ2-3; 12 bases match TRBD2. The germline CDR1 and CDR2 sequences are SGHRS and YFSETQ. J was trimmed by 0 bases and V by 1 base; bases with no gene match: 6. The CDR3 loop spans 18 amino acids. The CDR3 here is CASSLTTSGGSSTDTQYF. In DNA form, the CDR3 reads TGCGCCAGCAGCTTGACGACTAGCGGGGGTAGTAGCACAGATACGCAGTATTTT.

This clone rates as medium-sized. This sequence joins TRBV5-4 and TRBJ1-6; 8 bases align to TRBD1. Trimming at V came to 7 bases and at J to 8 bases, leaving 8 bases not matched to a gene. Germline V gene sequence: CDR1 SGHNT, CDR2 YYREEE (reference sequence). The CDR3 covers 14 residues. Written as DNA, the CDR3 is TGTGCCAGCGCCACAGGACAGGGTCATTCACCCCTCCACTTT. This codes for CASATGQGHSPLHF. The full variable domain, its missing parts supplied by reference TRBV5-4 and TRBJ1-6, is ETGVTQSPTHLIKTRGQQVTLRCSSQSGHNTVSWYQQALGQGPQFIFQYYREEENGRGNFPPRFSGLQFPNYSSELNVNALELDDSALYLCASATGQGHSPLHFGNGTRLTVT.

The J gene is TRBJ2-7, the V gene TRBV29-1, with a possible D match to TRBD1 (6 bases). The CDR3 covers 12 residues. Deletions cut 6 bases from V and 3 bases from J, with 12 bases between. Germline loops: CDR1 SQVTM, CDR2 ANQGSEA. CDR3 DNA sequence: TGCAGCGTATCAGGGGAAGGCTACGAGCAGTACTTC. Amino acids: CSVSGEGYEQYF.

V usage is TRBV18 and J usage is TRBJ2-2; 10 bases fit TRBD1. The CDR3 sequence is 16 residues long. V dropped 1 base and J dropped 3; count of bases not matched to a gene: 2. CDR1 is KGHSH, CDR2 LQKENI, per germline. The CDR3 DNA reads TGTGCCAGCTCACCACGGACAGGGGGTTACACCGGGGAGCTGTTTTTT. Amino acids: CASSPRTGGYTGELFF.

This clone was seen only a few times. The chain combines TRBV5-1 with TRBJ1-6; D is uncertain. Germline-derived CDR1 and CDR2 are SGHRS and YFSETQ. Trimming took 3 bases from V and 13 from J, leaving 17 bases between them. The CDR3 totals 14 residues. This CDR3 is CASSSSQPGSPLHF. The CDR3 DNA follows: TGCGCCAGCAGCTCCTCCCAACCCGGTTCGCCCCTCCACTTT.

The genes are TRBV7-6 and TRBJ1-3, with D hard to call. Germline V gene lookup returns CDR1 SGHVS and CDR2 FNYEAQ. The CDR3 consists of 14 residues. V was cut by 5 bases and J by 2 bases, with 10 bases left in between. The CDR3: CASSPQVAGNTIYF. CDR3 sequence (DNA): TGTGCCAGCAGCCCGCAGGTGGCTGGAAACACCATATATTTT. Complete variable domain (other parts from reference TRBV7-6 and TRBJ1-3): GAGVSQSPRYKVTKRGQDVALRCDPISGHVSLYWYRQALGQGPEFLTYFNYEAQQDKSGLPNDRFSAERPEGSISTLTIQRTEQRDSAMYRCASSPQVAGNTIYFGEGSWLTVV.

This rearrangement joins TRBV7-9 to TRBJ1-4; a weak D match, TRBD1 (5 bases). Per germline, CDR1 SEHNR and CDR2 FQNEAQ (reference sequence). Trimming removed 2 bases from V and 0 bases from J, with 10 bases in between. The CDR3 covers 16 residues. The chain's CDR3 is CASSLRDGTTNEKLFF. CDR3 DNA sequence: TGTGCCAGCAGCTTAAGGGACGGAACAACTAATGAAAAACTGTTTTTT.

V usage is TRBV9 and J usage is TRBJ2-2, with 10 bases identical to TRBD2. The CDR3 totals 16 residues. Looked up from germline, CDR1 is SGDLS and CDR2 is YYNGEE. With 7 bases clipped from V and 7 bases from J, the junction kept 13 bases outside the gene matches. CDR3 amino acids: CASGRASGGTGGELFF. The CDR3 bases are TGTGCCAGCGGCAGGGCTAGCGGGGGAACGGGCGGGGAGCTGTTTTTT.

The CDR3 region is CASSRTGSSYNEQFF. CDR3 nucleotide sequence: TGTGCCAGCAGCAGAACAGGGAGCTCCTACAATGAGCAGTTCTTC. The chain uses TRBV7-3 and TRBJ2-1, with D possibly matching TRBD1 (6 bases). V lost 5 bases, J lost 0 bases, and 11 bases lay in between. Per the germline V gene, CDR1 is SGHTA and CDR2 is FQGTGA. This CDR3 has 15 amino acids.

Here the CDR3 reads CASSSEQRVSPLHF. The CDR3 bases are TGTGCCAGCAGCAGCGAACAGAGGGTTTCACCCCTCCACTTT. V usage is TRBV25-1 and J usage is TRBJ1-6, with unresolved D. There are 14 residues in the CDR3. The germline V gene has CDR1 MGHDK and CDR2 SYGVNS. The V end lost 6 bases, the J end lost 9 bases, and 15 bases lay between the germline ends.

V gene TRBV5-6 combines with J gene TRBJ1-1, with a weak D call TRBD1 (5 bases). The V gene's germline CDR1 is SGHDT and CDR2 YYEEEE. Trimming stripped 4 bases from V and 11 bases from J, with 12 bases between. The CDR3 is made up of 11 amino acids. The CDR3 is CASSDGAGAFF. For the CDR3, the DNA is TGTGCCAGCAGCGACGGGGCTGGCGCTTTCTTT.

This sequence joins TRBV4-1 and TRBJ2-3; 9 bases match TRBD2. The trim removed 0 bases at V and 3 bases at J, leaving 10 bases unmatched. The CDR3 totals 18 residues. In germline, CDR1 is MGHRA, CDR2 YSYEKL. The CDR3 DNA sequence: TGCGCCAGCAGCCAAGATCGAGGCGGGGGGGGATTTACAGATACGCAGTATTTT. Translation: CASSQDRGGGGFTDTQYF.

This clone was recorded a few times. The V call is TRBV5-1, the J call TRBJ1-5; D possibly corresponds to TRBD1 (6 bases). Trimming took off 0 bases at V and 7 bases at J, with 14 bases between the two ends. This CDR3 is built from 15 residues. Germline-derived CDR1 and CDR2 are SGHRS and YFSETQ. The CDR3 reads CASSLEGDIAQPQHF. DNA of the CDR3: TGCGCCAGCAGCTTGGAGGGGGACATAGCACAGCCCCAGCATTTT.

V is TRBV7-9 and J is TRBJ1-2, with TRBD1 identical over 9 bases. J lost 7 bases, V lost 5 bases, and 8 bases had no gene match. The CDR3 totals 14 residues. From germline, CDR1 is SEHNR and CDR2 FQNEAQ (reference sequence). CDR3: CASSPGQGSSGYTF. DNA of the CDR3: TGTGCCAGCAGCCCCGGACAGGGGTCAAGTGGCTACACCTTC.